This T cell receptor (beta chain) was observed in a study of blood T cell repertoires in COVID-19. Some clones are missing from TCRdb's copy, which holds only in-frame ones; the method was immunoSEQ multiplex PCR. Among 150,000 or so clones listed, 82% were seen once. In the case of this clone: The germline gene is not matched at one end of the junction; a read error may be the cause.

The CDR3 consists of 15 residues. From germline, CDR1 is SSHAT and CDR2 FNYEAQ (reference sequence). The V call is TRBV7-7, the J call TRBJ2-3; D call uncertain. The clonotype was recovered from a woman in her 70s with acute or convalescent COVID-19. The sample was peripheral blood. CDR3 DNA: TGTGCTAGCAGCTTAGGGTCCCGGGGCACAGATACGCAGTATTTT. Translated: CASSLGSRGTDTQYF.